This T cell receptor (beta chain) is from a study of regulatory T cells in long-lasting Graves disease. Findings of the study overall: Persistent disease preferred TRBV28, TRBJ1-2 and TRBJ2-5; new disease, TRBV20-1 and TRBJ2-1. A reduction in accuracy may have resulted from the small sample size.

This clonotype was detected only a few times. Antigen specificity is unknown. The TCR beta library used iRepertoire HTBI primers with Arm-PCR amplification of CDR3. TCRdb processed the multiplex PCR reads anew with MiXCR; each CDR3 protein has one entry. The table includes about 460,000 distinct CDR3 sequences, 22% detected once. Between the trimmed V and J ends, which lost 6 bases and 6 bases, there was a span of 18 bases. This CDR3 is 15 amino acids long. Looked up from germline, CDR1 is DFQATT and CDR2 is SNEGSKA (reference sequence). Time point given: persistent/refractory GD, antithyroid drugs over 5 years with positive TRAb. Researchers made the TCR library from RNA that was extracted from PBMCs.

This chain connects TRBV20-1 to TRBJ1-6; D might be TRBD1 (6 bases). The receptor's source is a female donor with Graves disease. Here the sequenced sample was peripheral blood mononuclear cells (PBMCs), taken when the disease was refractory, from a patient treated with antithyroid drugs. The DNA of the CDR3 is TGCAGTGCCCACTCCAGGACAGCCGTTAATTCACCCCTCCACTTT. The encoded protein is CSAHSRTAVNSPLHF.